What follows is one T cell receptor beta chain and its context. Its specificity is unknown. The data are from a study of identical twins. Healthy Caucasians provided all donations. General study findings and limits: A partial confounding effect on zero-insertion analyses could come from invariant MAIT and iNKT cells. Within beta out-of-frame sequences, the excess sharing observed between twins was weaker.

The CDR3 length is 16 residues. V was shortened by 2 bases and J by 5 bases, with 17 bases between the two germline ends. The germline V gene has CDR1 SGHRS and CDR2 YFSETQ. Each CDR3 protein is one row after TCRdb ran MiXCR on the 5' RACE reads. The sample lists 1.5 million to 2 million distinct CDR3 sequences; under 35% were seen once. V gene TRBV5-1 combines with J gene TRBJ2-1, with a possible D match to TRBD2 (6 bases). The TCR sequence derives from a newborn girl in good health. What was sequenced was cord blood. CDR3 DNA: TGCGCCAGCAGCTTCATCCCTAGTGGGGGGAACAATGAGCAGTTCTTC. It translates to CASSFIPSGGNNEQFF.